This is a list of T cell receptor beta chains from one sample in a study of beta chain features in type 1 diabetes. TCRdb keeps only in-frame clones here, not all; method: immunoSEQ multiplex PCR. The table records about 640,000 clones, around an eighth of them present only once. Sequencing used naive CD4+ T cells from blood. Receptors originate from a young man with type 1 diabetes. The CDR3 runs from the conserved cysteine through the conserved F or W. D genes are given only for firm matches. The size entry is marked missing in some rows and otherwise reads once, few, many or a size class.

V gene	clone size	J gene	D gene	CDR3 protein	CDR3 DNA
TRBV14	.	TRBJ2-2	.	CASSQLPPGTTGELFF	TGTGCCAGCAGCCAACTTCCTCCGGGAACCACCGGGGAGCTGTTTTTT
TRBV14	.	TRBJ2-3	.	CASSLRAGLDTQYF	TGTGCCAGCAGCCTCAGGGCAGGATTAGATACGCAGTATTTT
TRBV28	.	TRBJ1-2	TRBD1	CASSIPGQVYGYTF	TGTGCCAGCAGTATACCGGGACAGGTATATGGCTACACCTTC
TRBV13	.	TRBJ1-4	.	CASSFGRNEKLFF	TGTGCCAGCAGCTTCGGACGGAATGAAAAACTGTTTTTT
TRBV5-4	few	TRBJ2-3	.	CASSLEQGPYTQYF	TGTGCCAGCAGCTTGGAACAGGGCCCCTATACGCAGTATTTT
TRBV4-3	.	TRBJ2-3	TRBD1	CASSQDWTGGLYTQYF	TGCGCCAGCAGCCAAGATTGGACAGGGGGCTTGTATACGCAGTATTTT
TRBV7-2	.	TRBJ1-4	.	CASSPGPIGRELFF	TGTGCCAGCAGCCCGGGCCCTATCGGGAGGGAACTGTTTTTT
TRBV4-3	.	TRBJ1-2	.	CASSQDSRSNYGYTF	TGCGCCAGCAGCCAAGATTCGCGCAGCAACTATGGCTACACCTTC
TRBV7-9	.	TRBJ2-7	.	CASSSPDWGGEQYF	TGTGCCAGCAGCTCCCCTGACTGGGGAGGCGAGCAGTACTTC
TRBV10-3	.	TRBJ2-3	.	CAISDSPPTDTQYF	TGTGCCATCAGTGATAGTCCCCCCACAGATACGCAGTATTTT
TRBV1	few	TRBJ2-1	.	CTSSQDHTSGGHGDNEQFF	TGCACCAGCAGCCAAGATCATACTAGCGGGGGGCATGGAGACAATGAGCAGTTCTTC
TRBV7-2	.	TRBJ1-3	.	CASSLATISGNTIYF	TGTGCCAGCAGCTTAGCGACAATCTCTGGAAACACCATATATTTT
TRBV29-1	.	TRBJ2-1	TRBD2	CSALGGKSSYNEQFF	TGCAGCGCTTTGGGAGGGAAGAGCTCCTACAATGAGCAGTTCTTC
TRBV7-2	few	TRBJ1-6	.	CASSLAQGGNNSPLHF	TGTGCCAGCAGCTTAGCGCAGGGAGGGAATAATTCACCCCTCCACTTT
TRBV29-1	.	TRBJ2-5	.	CSVGLTGDGGASLQETQYF	TGCAGCGTTGGGCTAACAGGGGACGGGGGGGCCTCCCTCCAAGAGACCCAGTACTTC
TRBV7-2	.	TRBJ1-6	TRBD1	CASSLRDRVNSPLHF	TGTGCCAGCAGCTTAAGGGACAGGGTTAATTCACCCCTCCACTTT
TRBV5-1	few	TRBJ1-5	TRBD1	CASSFGPQGADEQPQHF	TGCGCCAGCAGCTTCGGTCCACAGGGGGCGGACGAACAGCCCCAGCATTTT
TRBV7-9	few	TRBJ1-5	.	CASSWGYSNQPQHF	TGTGCCAGCAGCTGGGGGTATAGCAATCAGCCCCAGCATTTT
TRBV19	few	TRBJ1-2	.	CASSRQKDGYTF	TGTGCCAGTAGCCGACAGAAAGATGGCTACACCTTC
TRBV5-1	.	TRBJ2-1	.	CASSFPSDGGNEQFF	TGCGCCAGCAGCTTTCCTAGCGATGGGGGCAATGAGCAGTTCTTC
TRBV28	.	TRBJ2-3	TRBD1	CASAYTGVGTDTQYF	TGTGCCAGCGCCTACACAGGGGTGGGCACAGATACGCAGTATTTT
TRBV9	few	TRBJ2-7	TRBD1	CASSRAGTVHEQYF	TGTGCCAGCAGCCGTGCCGGGACAGTGCACGAGCAGTACTTC
TRBV11-2	.	TRBJ2-5	TRBD2	CASGVGLASEQYF	TGTGCCAGCGGGGTCGGACTAGCTTCGGAGCAGTACTTC
TRBV18	.	TRBJ1-1	.	CASSPPKNPNTEAFF	TGTGCCAGCTCACCACCCAAAAACCCAAACACTGAAGCTTTCTTT
TRBV9	.	TRBJ2-2	TRBD1	CASSFLPGTGGTGELFF	TGTGCCAGCAGCTTTCTCCCGGGGACAGGTGGGACCGGGGAGCTGTTTTTT
TRBV9	.	TRBJ1-1	.	CASSVGGLLNTEAFF	TGTGCCAGCAGCGTAGGAGGGCTGCTGAACACTGAAGCTTTCTTT
TRBV10-3	.	TRBJ2-7	TRBD1	CAISGTGVNEQYF	TGTGCCATCAGTGGGACAGGGGTAAACGAGCAGTACTTC
TRBV4-3	few	TRBJ1-2	.	CASSHMERGAYGYTF	TGCGCCAGCAGCCATATGGAGCGGGGGGCATACGGCTACACCTTC
TRBV18	.	TRBJ2-7	.	CASSPLPATITTASYEQYF	TGTGCCAGCTCACCGCTCCCAGCCACCATAACTACTGCCTCCTACGAGCAGTACTTC
TRBV14	few	TRBJ2-1	TRBD2	CASSQDAQRGAPVYNEQFF	TGTGCCAGCAGCCAAGATGCCCAGCGGGGGGCCCCGGTCTACAATGAGCAGTTCTTC
TRBV6-5	few	TRBJ1-1	TRBD1	CASSRAGTGGTEAFF	TGTGCCAGCAGCCGGGCCGGGACAGGGGGCACTGAAGCTTTCTTT
TRBV29-1	few	TRBJ2-2	.	CSVERWGTGELFF	TGCAGCGTTGAGCGGTGGGGCACCGGGGAGCTGTTTTTT
TRBV6-5	.	TRBJ1-5	TRBD1	CASSSDRVHQPQHF	TGTGCCAGCAGTTCAGACAGGGTTCATCAGCCCCAGCATTTT
TRBV2	few	TRBJ2-4	.	CASSGALAKNIQYF	TGTGCCAGCAGCGGCGCCCTAGCCAAAAACATTCAGTACTTC
TRBV11-2	few	TRBJ2-2	.	CASSLGSLSGTGELFF	TGTGCCAGCAGCTTAGGGTCCTTGTCAGGGACCGGGGAGCTGTTTTTT